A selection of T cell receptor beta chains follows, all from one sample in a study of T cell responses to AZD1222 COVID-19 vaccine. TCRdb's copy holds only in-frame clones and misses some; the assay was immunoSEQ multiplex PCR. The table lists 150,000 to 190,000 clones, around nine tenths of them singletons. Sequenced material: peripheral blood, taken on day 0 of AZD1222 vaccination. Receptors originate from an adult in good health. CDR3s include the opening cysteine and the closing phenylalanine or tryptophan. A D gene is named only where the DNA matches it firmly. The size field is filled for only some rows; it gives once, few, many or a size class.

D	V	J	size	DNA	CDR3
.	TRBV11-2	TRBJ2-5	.	TGTGCCAGCTCGCGGGATGGAGCGGAAAAAGAGACCCAGTACTTC	CASSRDGAEKETQYF
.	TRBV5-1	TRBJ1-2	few	TGCGCCAGCAGCGGGCGGATGTGGTCAGGGCTGGACCTCTATGGCTACACCTTC	CASSGRMWSGLDLYGYTF
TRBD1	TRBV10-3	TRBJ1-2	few	TGTGCCATCAGGGACAGGGGGCTTAACTATGGCTACACCTTC	CAIRDRGLNYGYTF
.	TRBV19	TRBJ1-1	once	TGTGCCAGTAGTATCACAGGGCTTGTGAACACTGAAGCTTTCTTT	CASSITGLVNTEAFF
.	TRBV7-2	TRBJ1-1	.	TGTGCCAGCAGCAATAGGGGGGAAGCTTTCTTT	CASSNRGEAFF
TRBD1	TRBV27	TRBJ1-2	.	TGTGCCAGCAGTTTATTCCCAACTCCGGGACAGGGCTATGGCTACACCTTC	CASSLFPTPGQGYGYTF
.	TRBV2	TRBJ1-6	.	TGTGCCAGCAGTGAGCGGACTAATTCACCCCTCCACTTT	CASSERTNSPLHF
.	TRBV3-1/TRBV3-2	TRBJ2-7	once	TGTGCCAGCAGCCACCCATACCTGGGCCACTACGAGCAGTACTTC	CASSHPYLGHYEQYF
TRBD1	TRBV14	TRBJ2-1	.	TGTGCCAGCAGCCCCCTGGGAACAGGGGACGGTTACAATGAGCAGTTCTTC	CASSPLGTGDGYNEQFF
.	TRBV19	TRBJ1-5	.	TGTGCCAGTAGTATTAGGGGGTTTAGCAATCAGCCCCAGCATTTT	CASSIRGFSNQPQHF
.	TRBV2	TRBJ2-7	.	TGTGCCAGCAGTGGGTTGGCGCGCGAGCAGTACTTC	CASSGLAREQYF
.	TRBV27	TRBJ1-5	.	TGTGCCAGCAGTCAGCGGGAGGGCAATCAGCCCCAGCATTTT	CASSQREGNQPQHF
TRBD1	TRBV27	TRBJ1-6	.	TGTGCCAGCAGTCTTGGACAGGGGAATTCACCCCTCCACTTT	CASSLGQGNSPLHF
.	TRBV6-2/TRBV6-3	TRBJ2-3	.	TGTGCCAGCAGCCTACCCACTCGTAGGGATACGCAGTATTTT	CASSLPTRRDTQYF
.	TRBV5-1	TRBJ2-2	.	TGCGCCAGCAGCATGGGGGGTGTTGGCAACACCGGGGAGCTGTTTTTT	CASSMGGVGNTGELFF
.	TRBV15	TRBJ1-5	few	TGTGCCACCAGCAGAGATCAGGCAGAGCCCCAGCATTTT	CATSRDQAEPQHF
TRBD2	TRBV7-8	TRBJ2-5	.	TGTGCCAGCAGCTTATTCTGGGTGCTAGCGGAGAAAGAGACCCAGTACTTC	CASSLFWVLAEKETQYF
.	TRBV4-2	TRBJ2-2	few	TGTGCCAGCAGCCAAGTACTCTACACCGGGGAGCTGTTTTTT	CASSQVLYTGELFF
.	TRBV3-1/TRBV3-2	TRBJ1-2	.	TGTGCCAGCAGCCAAGATCCGGGGGGCCCTGGCTACACCTTC	CASSQDPGGPGYTF
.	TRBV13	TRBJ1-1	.	TGTGCCAGCAGCCCACCCTCGACCCTCTCGGTAGCTTTCTTT	CASSPPSTLSVAFF
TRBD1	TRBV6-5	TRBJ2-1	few	TGTGCCAGCAGTTCTCCCGGGACAGGGAATAACAATGAGCAGTTCTTC	CASSSPGTGNNNEQFF
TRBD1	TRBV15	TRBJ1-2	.	TGTGCCACCAGCTATCAGAGGGGGCAGGTCTATGGCTACACCTTC	CATSYQRGQVYGYTF
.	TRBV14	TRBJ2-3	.	TGTGCCAGCAGCCCAATACGAGACCCCATGAGCACAGATACGCAGTATTTT	CASSPIRDPMSTDTQYF
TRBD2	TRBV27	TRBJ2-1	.	TGTGCCAGCAGTCAAGGGACTAGCGGAGACAATGAGCAGTTCTTC	CASSQGTSGDNEQFF
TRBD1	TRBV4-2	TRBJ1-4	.	TGTGCCAGCAGCCAGGGACAGGGCTTTATGAGCGCTGGAAAACTGTTTTTT	CASSQGQGFMSAGKLFF
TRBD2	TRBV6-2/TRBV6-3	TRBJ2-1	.	TGTGCCAGCAGTCAATTTAGGACTAGCAGTTACAATGAGCAGTTCTTC	CASSQFRTSSYNEQFF
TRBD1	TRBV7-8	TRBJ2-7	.	TGTGCCAGCAGCCCCGCCGGGACAGGGATCTACGAGCAGTACTTC	CASSPAGTGIYEQYF
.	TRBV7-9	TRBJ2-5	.	TGTGCCAGCAGCTCGCAGAGCCGCCAAGAGACCCAGTACTTC	CASSSQSRQETQYF
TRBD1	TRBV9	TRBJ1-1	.	TGTGCCAGCAGCGGGAGGGACAGAATGAACACTGAAGCTTTCTTT	CASSGRDRMNTEAFF
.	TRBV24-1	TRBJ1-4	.	TGTGCCACCAGCCCGGCAGCAACTAATGAAAAACTGTTTTTT	CATSPAATNEKLFF
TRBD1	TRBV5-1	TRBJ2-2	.	TGCGCCAGCAGCTTACAGGGGGCAGGGAACACCGGGGAGCTGTTTTTT	CASSLQGAGNTGELFF
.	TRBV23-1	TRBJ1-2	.	TGCGCCAGCATGGGACAAGCTGGCTACACCTTC	CASMGQAGYTF
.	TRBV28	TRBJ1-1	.	TGTGCCAGCAGTTTAGTCGGGCGGATGAACACTGAAGCTTTCTTT	CASSLVGRMNTEAFF
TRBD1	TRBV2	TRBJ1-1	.	TGTGCCAGCAGAAGGACAGGGACCACTGAAGCTTTCTTT	CASRRTGTTEAFF
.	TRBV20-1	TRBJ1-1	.	TGCAGTGCTAGATACGATTCTGAAGCTTTCTTT	CSARYDSEAFF
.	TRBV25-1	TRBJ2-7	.	TGTGCCAGCAGTTCAGCAGAGGAGAGCTCCTACGAGCAGTACTTC	CASSSAEESSYEQYF
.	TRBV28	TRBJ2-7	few	TGTGCCAGCAGTTTGGGAGGAGGGTTCGAGCAGTACTTC	CASSLGGGFEQYF
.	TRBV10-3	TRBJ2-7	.	TGTGCCATCAGTGAGGGAACAGGGAGCTCCTACGAGCAGTACTTC	CAISEGTGSSYEQYF
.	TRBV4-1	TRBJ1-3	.	TGCGCCAGCAGCCAAGATTTTGGGACTGGAAACACCATATATTTT	CASSQDFGTGNTIYF
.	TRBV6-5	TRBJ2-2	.	TGTGCCAGCAAGGAGGGGGGGGACACCGGGGAGCTGTTTTTT	CASKEGGDTGELFF
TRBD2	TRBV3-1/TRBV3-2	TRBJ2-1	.	TGTGCCAGCAGCATAGGGACTAGCGGGAGGGCCTGGGGCAATGAGCAGTTCTTC	CASSIGTSGRAWGNEQFF
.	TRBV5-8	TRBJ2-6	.	TGTGCCAGCAGCGCCACGACGTACTACTCTGGGGCCAACGTCCTGACTTTC	CASSATTYYSGANVLTF
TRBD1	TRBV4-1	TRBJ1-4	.	TGCGCCAGCAGCCAACAGACAGGGAGAAACGAAAAACTGTTTTTT	CASSQQTGRNEKLFF
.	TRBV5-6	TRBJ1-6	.	TGTGCCAGCAGCCCGGCCGGGGGGATGACTTCACCCCTCCACTTT	CASSPAGGMTSPLHF
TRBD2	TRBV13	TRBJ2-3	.	TGTGCCAGCAGCCCGGGACTAGCGGGAGGGCGGGTCACAGATACGCAGTATTTT	CASSPGLAGGRVTDTQYF